The following is a T cell receptor beta chain sequence with its context. In germline, CDR1 is MNHEY, CDR2 SVGAGI. This CDR3 has 14 amino acids. Unmatched junction bases numbered 7, after V lost 5 bases and J lost 5 bases. The data were taken from a study of cytomegalovirus exposure and HLA in healthy donors. Using immunoSEQ multiplex PCR, the repertoire was profiled, and TCRdb retains in-frame clones only, with some absent. The table has about 160,000 clones, approximately 86% seen once. The chain is built from TRBV6-5 and TRBJ1-1; 8 bases are a match to TRBD1. Sequencing was performed on PBMCs. The TCR comes from a man aged 30 to 45 in good health and CMV-seropositive. The CDR3 region is CASSAQGVLTEAFF. DNA for the CDR3: TGTGCCAGCAGTGCACAGGGGGTGTTGACTGAAGCTTTCTTT.